This T cell receptor beta chain was captured in a study of T-cell reconstitution after alpha-beta-depleted transplantation in children. V trimming: 4 bases; J trimming: 1 base; junction bases outside the gene matches: 5. This CDR3 has 15 amino acids. Germline V CDR1 and CDR2: MGHRA, YSYEKL. Preparing the TCRbeta library involved the use of unique molecular identifiers. TCRdb called the PCR reads again in MiXCR, with one record for every CDR3 protein. The repertoire holds a few hundred thousand distinct CDR3 sequences, 6.5% to 9% seen once, with approximately 9.6% in the top ten. Study-wide results and limits: Some patients owed their high day-60 TCRbeta diversity to surviving recipient T cells and thymic progenitors. Newly produced T cells mostly provided counts and TCRbeta diversity after one year, as hyperexpanded clones declined. Alpha-beta T cells present about two months after transplant were reported to originate from several hundred expanded graft clones.

In its sample, this clonotype was seen many times. Its target is unknown. This sequence was found in a female patient aged 2-9 years who had a stem cell transplant for Fanconi anemia, so the T cells may come from the graft donor. The sequenced sample was peripheral blood, obtained 360 days after TCRalphabeta/CD19-depleted stem cell transplant. J is TRBJ2-7 and V is TRBV4-1, with 9 bases that match TRBD1. CDR3 amino acids: CASSLKGTGSYEQYF. For the CDR3, the DNA is TGCGCCAGCAGCCTGAAAGGGACAGGGTCCTACGAGCAGTACTTC.